The source of this T cell receptor (beta chain) is a study of graft-versus-host responses after intestinal transplantation. Study summary: Each recipient received a multivisceral, liver-intestinal, or isolated intestinal graft. The study gave all recipients anti-thymocyte globulin induction, then tacrolimus and steroids for 2 to 3 years.

CDR1 is SEHNR, CDR2 FQNEAQ, per germline (reference sequence). The CDR3 loop spans 14 amino acids. The V gene end was trimmed by 5 bases and the J gene end by 8 bases; junction bases not matched to a gene: 12. Study-level results: Clonal ratios of graft-versus-host to host-versus-graft in allografts were high for patients exhibiting graft-donor T cell macrochimerism. Detection of GvH clones occurred in recipient marrow, and some had their first appearance in ileum or blood.

Sequencing was performed with immunoSEQ multiplex PCR; in TCRdb, only in-frame clones are kept and a portion is missing. The sample records about 71,000 clones, 90% being singletons. As concerns this clone: The antigen remains unidentified.

This receptor was obtained from a human donor who received an intestinal transplant. The chain employs TRBV7-9 and TRBJ2-7, with TRBD1 matching over 7 bases. Source: unstimulated CD8+ T cells sorted from spleen or lymph node cells, taken before intestinal transplant. The CDR3 here is CASSPTGLGFKQYF. The CDR3 bases are TGTGCCAGCAGCCCGACAGGGTTAGGGTTTAAGCAGTACTTC.